Described below is a single TCR beta chain sequence and its context. V gave up 3 bases and J gave up 2 bases; unmatched junction bases: 4. Germline V gene lookup returns CDR1 LGHNA and CDR2 YNFKEQ. The CDR3 is 16 residues long. The data originate from a study of blood T cell repertoires in COVID-19. Study processing details: Counts of nucleated cells, estimated from reference gene primer amplification, were obtained. This table comes from immunoSEQ multiplex PCR, and its TCRdb copy is limited to in-frame clones, with some not included. That table is the source of V, J and clone size, and D and trimming were worked out from the DNA. The sample has around 250,000 clones; about 82% are singletons.

The genes are TRBV4-2 and TRBJ2-2, with TRBD1 matching over 9 bases. The clonotype comes from a woman of 80 years or more with COVID-19, enrolled during active disease. Sequencing was carried out using peripheral blood. CDR3 bases: TGTGCCAGCAGCCACGTGGGACAGGGAAACACCGGGGAGCTGTTTTTT. It translates to CASSHVGQGNTGELFF.